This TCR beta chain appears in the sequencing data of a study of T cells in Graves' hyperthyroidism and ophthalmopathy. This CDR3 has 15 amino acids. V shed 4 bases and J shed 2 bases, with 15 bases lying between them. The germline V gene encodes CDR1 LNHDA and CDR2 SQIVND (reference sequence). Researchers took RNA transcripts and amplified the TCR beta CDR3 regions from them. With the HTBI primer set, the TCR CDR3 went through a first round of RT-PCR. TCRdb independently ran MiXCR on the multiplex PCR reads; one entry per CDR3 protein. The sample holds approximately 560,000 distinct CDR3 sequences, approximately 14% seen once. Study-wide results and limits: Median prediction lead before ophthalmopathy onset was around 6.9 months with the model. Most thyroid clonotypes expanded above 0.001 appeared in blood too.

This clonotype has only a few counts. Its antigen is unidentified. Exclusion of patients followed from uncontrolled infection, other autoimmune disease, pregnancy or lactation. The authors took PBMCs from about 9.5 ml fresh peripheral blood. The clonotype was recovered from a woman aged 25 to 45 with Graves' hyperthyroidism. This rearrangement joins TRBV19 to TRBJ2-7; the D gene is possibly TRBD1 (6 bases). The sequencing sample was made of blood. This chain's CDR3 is CASSTTGTFTYEQYF. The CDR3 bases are TGTGCCAGTAGTACGACCGGGACATTTACCTACGAGCAGTACTTC.